The 27 T cell receptor beta chains in this list originate from one sample, sequenced in a study of blood T cell repertoires in COVID-19. This table comes from immunoSEQ multiplex PCR, and its TCRdb copy is limited to in-frame clones, with some not included. This sample carries tens of thousands of clones, more than 85% of them seen once, and the ten largest clones take approximately 11%. Source material: peripheral blood. These receptors came from a human donor in a cohort sampled during active COVID-19.

V is TRBV15 and J is TRBJ2-3; possibly TRBD1 for D (6 bases). Germline assignment: CDR1 LNHNV and CDR2 YYDKDF (reference sequence). The CDR3 runs 14 residues. V was shortened by 4 bases and J by 1 base, with 9 bases between the two germline ends. The CDR3 coding sequence is TGTGCCACCAGCAAAAGGACAGGCACAGATACGCAGTATTTT. This translates into CATSKRTGTDTQYF.

This rearrangement joins TRBV7-9 to TRBJ2-1; D might be TRBD2 (7 bases). CDR1 is SEHNR, CDR2 FQNEAQ, per germline (reference sequence). The CDR3 sequence is 17 residues long. The V end lost 1 base, the J end lost 5 bases, and 18 bases lay between the germline ends. The CDR3 DNA is TGTGCCAGCAGCTTAGGGGGGGGCCCTAGGGGTCACAATGAGCAGTTCTTC. This translates into CASSLGGGPRGHNEQFF. Drawing the rest from reference TRBV7-9 and TRBJ2-1, the complete variable domain is DTGVSQNPRHKITKRGQNVTFRCDPISEHNRLYWYRQTLGQGPEFLTYFQNEAQLEKSRLLSDRFSAERPKGSFSTLEIQRTEQGDSAMYLCASSLGGGPRGHNEQFFGPGTRLTVL.

The chain carries TRBV3-1 (or the pseudogene TRBV3-2) and TRBJ2-7, with 10 bases identical to TRBD2. V was clipped by 4 bases and J by 6 bases; unmatched bases: 6. Germline V gene sequence: CDR1 LGHDT, CDR2 YNNKEL (reference sequence). The CDR3 extends over 14 amino acids. The chain's CDR3 is CASSPGLAAPEQYF. The CDR3 region has the DNA TGTGCCAGCAGCCCAGGACTAGCGGCGCCCGAGCAGTACTTC.

The CDR3 DNA follows: TGTGCCAGCAGTGATAGCGGGAGCCACACAGATACGCAGTATTTT. Translating gives CASSDSGSHTDTQYF. This chain connects TRBV27 to TRBJ2-3; 9 bases line up with TRBD2. Trimming removed 5 bases from V and 2 bases from J; junction bases left unmatched: 5. In germline, CDR1 is MNHEY, CDR2 SMNVEV (reference sequence). This CDR3 is 15 amino acids long.

This clone was found once. V is TRBV5-5 and J is TRBJ1-4; TRBD1 might be the D (6 bases). This CDR3 has 15 amino acids. The germline V and J ends were trimmed by 4 bases and 7 bases, with 17 bases remaining between them. Germline V gene lookup returns CDR1 SGHKS and CDR2 YYEKEE (reference sequence). DNA for the CDR3: TGTGCCAGCAGCCCGGACGGGGGGCGCGTTGAAAAACTGTTTTTT. This codes for CASSPDGGRVEKLFF.

The gene calls are TRBV5-1 and TRBJ2-7; D is undetermined. Trimming took off 1 base at V and 1 base at J, with 6 bases between the two ends. Germline V CDR1 and CDR2: SGHRS, YFSETQ. The CDR3 has 13 amino acids. CDR3 nucleotides: TGCGCCAGCAGCTTGTACATATCCTACGAGCAGTACTTC. Residues: CASSLYISYEQYF.

The chain links TRBV5-1 to TRBJ2-7; D possibly corresponds to TRBD2 (5 bases). Trimming removed 0 bases from V and 5 bases from J, with 12 bases in between. CDR3 length: 14 residues. Germline CDR1 and CDR2: SGHRS and YFSETQ. The DNA of the CDR3 is TGCGCCAGCAGCTTGGCCTTTTCCGGGGACGAGCAGTACTTC. As protein: CASSLAFSGDEQYF.

The chain joins TRBV5-1 to TRBJ2-1; TRBD2 aligns across 14 bases. The germline V gene encodes CDR1 SGHRS and CDR2 YFSETQ. The CDR3 length is 16 residues. V lost 4 bases to trimming and J lost 5 bases; unmatched junction nucleotides: 5. The DNA for the CDR3 is TGCGCCAGCAGCCCGGGACTAGCGGGAGACGACAATGAGCAGTTCTTC. Its protein product is CASSPGLAGDDNEQFF.

This sequence joins TRBV28 and TRBJ2-1; 13 bases match TRBD2. The junction had 11 bases not matched to a gene; V was cut back by 5 bases and J by 7 bases. The CDR3 length is 17 residues. Germline lookup yields CDR1 MDHEN and CDR2 SYDVKM. CDR3 loop: CASSTLWTSGSWNEQFF. The CDR3 bases are TGTGCCAGCAGTACCCTTTGGACTAGCGGGAGCTGGAATGAGCAGTTCTTC. The full variable domain, rest sourced from reference TRBV28 and TRBJ2-1, is DVKVTQSSRYLVKRTGEKVFLECVQDMDHENMFWYRQDPGLGLRLIYFSYDVKMKEKGDIPEGYSVSREKKERFSLILESASTNQTSMYLCASSTLWTSGSWNEQFFGPGTRLTVL.

By its share, this clone is medium-sized. The genes are TRBV4-2 and TRBJ2-2; tentatively, D is TRBD2 (6 bases). Germline V gives CDR1 LGHNA, CDR2 YNFKEQ. V lost 1 base and J 3 bases, leaving 6 bases between the germline ends. This CDR3 has 14 amino acids. CDR3 sequence reads: CASSQAGDTGELFF. CDR3 bases: TGTGCCAGCAGCCAAGCGGGAGACACCGGGGAGCTGTTTTTT.

The chain recombines TRBV5-1 with TRBJ1-4; 7 nucleotides align to TRBD1. CDR1 and CDR2 (germline): SGHRS, YFSETQ. The CDR3 has 14 residues. V dropped 0 bases and J dropped 7; count of bases not matched to a gene: 3. As DNA, the CDR3 is TGCGCCAGCAGCTTGGGACAGGGAGGTGAAAAACTGTTTTTT. It encodes CASSLGQGGEKLFF.

This clone was observed a single time. This chain connects TRBV10-3 to TRBJ1-4, with TRBD1 as a possible D gene (6 bases). The germline V gene encodes CDR1 ENHRY and CDR2 SYGVKD. This CDR3 spans 14 amino acids. Trimming removed 2 bases from V and 8 bases from J, with 12 bases in between. The CDR3 here is CAISEDRLWEKLFF. Written as DNA, the CDR3 is TGTGCCATCAGTGAGGACAGGCTGTGGGAAAAACTGTTTTTT.

The genes are TRBV3-1 (or the pseudogene TRBV3-2) and TRBJ2-3; D gene uncertain. V was pared by 1 base and J by 6 bases, with 14 bases between. Germline V gene lookup returns CDR1 LGHDT and CDR2 YNNKEL (reference sequence). The CDR3 contains 15 residues. CDR3 loop: CASSQGWLSVDTQYF. The CDR3 nucleotides are TGTGCCAGCAGCCAAGGGTGGTTAAGCGTCGATACGCAGTATTTT.

V and J are TRBV28 and TRBJ2-6; D is perhaps TRBD2 (6 bases). V was pared by 5 bases and J by 2 bases, with 13 bases between. This CDR3 region has 16 residues. Germline lookup yields CDR1 MDHEN and CDR2 SYDVKM. CDR3 loop: CASSPLPGAGANVLTF. CDR3 sequence (DNA): TGTGCCAGCAGTCCCCTTCCGGGGGCTGGGGCCAACGTCCTGACTTTC.

V gene TRBV29-1 combines with J gene TRBJ1-2; possibly TRBD1 for D (5 bases). Between the trimmed V and J ends, which lost 7 bases and 6 bases, there was a span of 12 bases. CDR3 length: 11 residues. Germline values: CDR1 SQVTM, CDR2 ANQGSEA. DNA for the CDR3: TGCAGCGCCTCAGGGTTGGATGGCTACACCTTC. The encoded protein is CSASGLDGYTF.

This clone was seen only once. The V gene is TRBV6-5, the J gene TRBJ1-6; 8 nucleotides line up with TRBD1. The germline V gene encodes CDR1 MNHEY and CDR2 SVGAGI. J lost 10 bases, V lost 6 bases, and 8 bases had no gene match. There are 14 residues in the CDR3. DNA of the CDR3: TGTGCCAGCAGCCCCGGACAGGGTATATCACCCCTCCACTTT. This encodes CASSPGQGISPLHF.

The chain uses TRBV18 and TRBJ1-4; D is ambiguous. Germline V gene sequence: CDR1 KGHSH, CDR2 LQKENI. The CDR3 sequence is 16 residues long. V gave up 6 bases and J gave up 2 bases, with 16 bases separating them. CDR3 coding DNA: TGTGCCAGCTCTCCCAAGGAGTCAATCACTAATGAAAAACTGTTTTTT. Its protein product is CASSPKESITNEKLFF.

The chain has TRBV3-1 (or the pseudogene TRBV3-2) and TRBJ2-1, with 8 positions matching TRBD2. This CDR3 has 15 residues. V lost 1 base, J lost 1 base, and 0 bases stayed unmatched. The germline V gene has CDR1 LGHDT and CDR2 YNNKEL (reference sequence). This CDR3 is CASSQAGGSYNEQFF. The DNA for the CDR3 is TGTGCCAGCAGCCAAGCGGGAGGGTCCTACAATGAGCAGTTCTTC.

In DNA form, the CDR3 reads TGTGCCAGCAGTCTTCTGGGACAGTTCCTTTCCTACGAGCAGTACTTC. Translated, it gives CASSLLGQFLSYEQYF. This chain connects TRBV27 to TRBJ2-7, with 7 nucleotides matching TRBD1. The V gene's germline CDR1 is MNHEY and CDR2 SMNVEV (reference sequence). CDR3 size: 16 residues. Losses at the gene ends were 5 bases for V and 1 base for J; bases not matched to a gene: 11.

This chain links TRBV6-1 with TRBJ1-4; no reliable D call. This CDR3 contains 12 residues. Per germline, CDR1 MNHNS and CDR2 SASEGT. The V end lost 2 bases, the J end lost 8 bases, and 6 bases lay between the germline ends. The CDR3, as DNA: TGTGCCAGCAGTGAAAATCGGGAAAAACTGTTTTTT. Translation: CASSENREKLFF.

V is TRBV19 and J is TRBJ1-4; a weak D match, TRBD1 (5 bases). Germline CDR1 and CDR2: LNHDA and SQIVND (reference sequence). V lost 7 bases to trimming and J lost 8 bases, with 17 bases between them. The CDR3 length is 14 residues. The CDR3 sequence is CASNKAGGGEKLFF. The DNA for the CDR3 is TGTGCCAGTAATAAGGCCGGGGGTGGGGAAAAACTGTTTTTT.

This clone was detected only once. This chain joins TRBV19 and TRBJ2-2; D perhaps matches TRBD2 (5 bases). Germline V lookup: CDR1 LNHDA, CDR2 SQIVND (reference sequence). Trimming shortened V by 5 bases and J by 0 bases, and 10 bases separated the two germline ends. CDR3 length equals 15 residues. CDR3 nucleotides: TGTGCCAGTAGTCGCAGGACTCCGAACACCGGGGAGCTGTTTTTT. It translates to CASSRRTPNTGELFF.

The CDR3 DNA reads TGTGCCAGCAGCCCGATCCCGGGGTCACCCCTCCACTTT. Encoded protein: CASSPIPGSPLHF. V and J are TRBV7-8 and TRBJ1-6; D unresolved. Germline CDR1 and CDR2: SGHVS and FQNEAQ. The CDR3 has 13 residues. Trimming took 5 bases from V and 10 from J, leaving 12 bases between them.

This chain uses TRBV5-1 with TRBJ2-2, with TRBD1 identical over 10 bases. The germline V gene encodes CDR1 SGHRS and CDR2 YFSETQ. The CDR3 is 14 amino acids. V shed 9 bases, J shed 2 bases, and the junction held 4 bases outside the gene matches. CDR3 sequence (DNA): TGCGCCACCAGACAGGGGGCAAACACCGGGGAGCTGTTTTTT. Protein sequence: CATRQGANTGELFF.

This rearrangement joins TRBV11-3 to TRBJ2-3, with 7 bases lining up with TRBD1. Germline assignment: CDR1 SGHNT and CDR2 YENEEA. This CDR3 spans 15 amino acids. V gave up 5 bases and J gave up 0 bases; unmatched junction bases: 5. This CDR3 is CASSRRQGSTDTQYF. DNA of the CDR3: TGTGCCAGCAGCCGCCGACAGGGTAGCACAGATACGCAGTATTTT.

The chain recombines TRBV12-5 with TRBJ2-3; a weak D match, TRBD2 (6 bases). V was trimmed by 1 base and J by 4 bases, leaving 15 bases between them. Germline-derived CDR1 and CDR2 are LGHNT and FRNRAP. The CDR3 is made up of 16 amino acids. The DNA of the CDR3 is TGTGCTAGTGGTTTGGCCTATGGGGGGAGCGCAGATACGCAGTATTTT. Translated: CASGLAYGGSADTQYF.

The CDR3 DNA sequence: TGTGCCTGGAGTGTAGGGGCACACTCTGGAAACACCATATATTTT. Translation gives CAWSVGAHSGNTIYF. J is TRBJ1-3 and V is TRBV30; D is perhaps TRBD1 (5 bases). This CDR3 comprises 15 residues. V shed 0 bases and J shed 0 bases, with 9 bases lying between them. Looked up from germline, CDR1 is GTSNPN and CDR2 is SVGIG (reference sequence).